A single sample is the source of the 12 T cell receptor beta chains below, sequenced in a study of CD8+ T cells in alopecia areata. Isolated RNA was reverse transcribed into cDNA used as the sequencing template. The method was immunoSEQ multiplex PCR; TCRdb's version includes in-frame clones alone and lacks a portion of them. This table has 90,000 to 150,000 clones, 35% to 40% appearing once. The sample consisted of CD4+ T cells sorted from blood. These receptors were taken from a human donor with alopecia areata.

The V gene is TRBV9, the J gene TRBJ2-7; 10 bases align to TRBD2. V dropped 0 bases and J dropped 5; count of bases not matched to a gene: 8. Per germline, CDR1 SGDLS and CDR2 YYNGEE. The CDR3 runs 16 residues. The CDR3 region is CASSVASGSSPNEQYF. CDR3 sequence (DNA): TGTGCCAGCAGCGTAGCTAGCGGGAGTTCCCCCAACGAGCAGTACTTC.

Only a few counts were recorded for this clone. This chain joins TRBV18 and TRBJ2-2; D is possibly TRBD2 (6 bases). V lost 2 bases, J lost 5 bases, and 15 bases lay in between. The CDR3 is 16 amino acids. Germline CDR1 reads KGHSH; CDR2 reads LQKENI. In nucleotides, the CDR3 is TGTGCCAGCTCACCAGTTGGGCAGGGAGGAACCGGGGAGCTGTTTTTT. It specifies CASSPVGQGGTGELFF.

This chain uses TRBV7-2 with TRBJ2-7, with 9 bases aligning to TRBD1. CDR3 length: 19 residues. The V segment lost 6 bases and the J segment 3 bases; nucleotides outside the gene matches: 21. In germline, CDR1 is SGHTA, CDR2 FQGNSA. CDR3 region: CASSPRGGQGGGVFYEQYF. Written as DNA, the CDR3 is TGTGCCAGCAGTCCCCGAGGGGGACAGGGAGGGGGCGTATTCTACGAGCAGTACTTC.

This clone was seen a handful of times. The rearrangement links TRBV7-2 to TRBJ2-7, with TRBD1 as a possible D gene (6 bases). Deletions cut 1 base from V and 3 bases from J, with 10 bases between. Germline V gene data show CDR1 as SGHTA and CDR2 as FQGNSA. CDR3 length: 14 residues. CDR3 nucleotides: TGTGCCAGCAGCTTAGGGGCGACAGGCTACGAGCAGTACTTC. Its translation: CASSLGATGYEQYF.

CDR3 protein: CSVFGVRNTEAFF. Here the CDR3 DNA reads TGCAGCGTTTTTGGGGTGCGGAACACTGAAGCTTTCTTT. The V gene is TRBV29-1, the J gene TRBJ1-1; D unresolved. Trimming stripped 5 bases from V and 1 base from J, with 11 bases between. This CDR3 is built from 13 residues. Germline V gene data show CDR1 as SQVTM and CDR2 as ANQGSEA.

CDR3 sequence reads: CASSLAGGQAYGGQYF. Here the CDR3 DNA reads TGTGCCAGCAGCTTAGCGGGGGGACAGGCTTACGGCGGGCAGTACTTC. The chain recombines TRBV7-2 with TRBJ2-7; 8 bases fit TRBD1. CDR1 is SGHTA and CDR2 is FQGNSA in the germline V gene. The CDR3 consists of 16 residues. The J segment lost 9 bases and the V segment lost 0 bases, leaving 13 bases of the junction unmatched.

This clone was observed a few times. This chain uses TRBV2 with TRBJ2-6, with unresolved D. With 6 bases removed from V and 0 bases from J, the gap between germline ends came to 6 bases. Per germline, CDR1 SNHLY and CDR2 FYNNEI. The CDR3 contains 14 residues. CDR3 DNA: TGTGCCAGCAGGGAGAGCTCTGGGGCCAACGTCCTGACTTTC. Translation: CASRESSGANVLTF. Based on the CDR3 plus reference TRBV2 and TRBJ2-6, the full variable domain is EPEVTQTPSHQVTQMGQEVILRCVPISNHLYFYWYRQILGQKVEFLVSFYNNEISEKSEIFDDQFSVERPDGSNFTLKIRSTKLEDSAMYFCASRESSGANVLTFGAGSRLTVL.

The gene calls are TRBV27 and TRBJ2-7; the match to TRBD1 covers 7 bases. Per germline, CDR1 MNHEY and CDR2 SMNVEV (reference sequence). V shed 5 bases and J 2 bases; nucleotides not matched to a gene: 9. The CDR3 consists of 15 residues. The CDR3 DNA sequence: TGTGCCAGCAGTCCGTGGTCGACAGGGACCTACGAGCAGTACTTC. Encoded protein: CASSPWSTGTYEQYF.

The rearrangement links TRBV30 to TRBJ2-1, with D uncertain. This CDR3 has 15 amino acids. The V and J ends lost 0 bases and 5 bases respectively, with 14 bases between them. Germline assignment: CDR1 GTSNPN and CDR2 SVGIG (reference sequence). Here the CDR3 reads CAWSVPSVRNNEQFF. CDR3 in DNA: TGTGCCTGGAGTGTTCCGAGCGTACGGAACAATGAGCAGTTCTTC.

The CDR3: CSVGESGLNTEAFF. The CDR3, as DNA: TGCAGCGTTGGGGAATCCGGTCTGAACACTGAAGCTTTCTTT. The chain couples TRBV29-1 to TRBJ1-1; no clear D gene. With 4 bases removed from V and 0 bases from J, the gap between germline ends came to 12 bases. Looked up from germline, CDR1 is SQVTM and CDR2 is ANQGSEA. The CDR3 has 14 residues.

The rearrangement joins TRBV9 to TRBJ2-5; 12 bases line up with TRBD2. CDR1 is SGDLS and CDR2 is YYNGEE in the germline V gene. The CDR3 is 16 residues long. Trimming took 4 bases from V and 2 from J; bases not matched to a gene: 6. The CDR3 DNA follows: TGTGCCAGCAGCATCTCTAGCGGGGGGGTTCAAGAGACCCAGTACTTC. Encoded protein: CASSISSGGVQETQYF.

The CDR3 DNA reads TGCGCCAGCGGAACAGGGCGGACTGAAGCTTTCTTT. It is translated as CASGTGRTEAFF. This chain connects TRBV5-1 to TRBJ1-1; maybe TRBD1 (6 bases). Deletions cut 7 bases from V and 5 bases from J, with 12 bases between. The CDR3 covers 12 residues. Looked up from germline, CDR1 is SGHRS and CDR2 is YFSETQ.